The 9 T cell receptor beta chains below come from one sample, sequenced in a study of blood T cell repertoires in COVID-19 (TCRdb year 2020). Libraries came from the immunoSEQ multiplex PCR assay. TCRdb limited this immuneACCESS table to in-frame rearrangements with V and J called. A share of clones is missing; checked studies link under half to unresolved V genes, and the rest is unexplained. The sample table shows about 200,000 clones, and 70% to 90% are seen once. Around 8.4% of the sample is taken by the ten largest. Sequencing was done on a sample of PBMCs or T cells enriched from blood (not recorded which). The receptor source for this set is a woman between 18 and 30 years old who had recovered from COVID-19.

J is TRBJ1-2 and V is TRBV14, with D possibly being TRBD1 (6 bases). CDR1 and CDR2 (germline): SGHDN, FVKESK. The CDR3 totals 13 residues. Trimming removed 5 bases at V and 8 bases at J, with 15 bases between. The CDR3 region has the DNA TGTGCCAGCAGCGTTGACAGGCTCGGAGGCTACACCTTC. Its translation is CASSVDRLGGYTF.

This chain uses TRBV7-8 with TRBJ2-7; TRBD2 matches at 8 bases. Losses at the gene ends were 5 bases for V and 3 bases for J; bases not matched to a gene: 6. Germline V gene sequence: CDR1 SGHVS, CDR2 FQNEAQ. This CDR3 contains 14 residues. CDR3: CASSPGGGIYEQYF. The CDR3 DNA is TGTGCCAGCAGCCCGGGAGGGGGGATCTACGAGCAGTACTTC.

This clone was seen more than once but under ten times. The V call is TRBV4-1, the J call TRBJ1-5; D is unresolved. Trimming stripped 0 bases from V and 1 base from J, with 13 bases between. Germline V gene sequence: CDR1 MGHRA, CDR2 YSYEKL. The CDR3 length is 17 residues. Here the CDR3 reads CASSQDALGVSNQPQHF. In DNA, the CDR3 is TGCGCCAGCAGCCAAGATGCCCTCGGGGTCAGCAATCAGCCCCAGCATTTT.

V is TRBV7-2 and J is TRBJ2-7, with TRBD2 identical over 7 bases. Trimming took 5 bases from V and 3 from J; bases not matched to a gene: 10. Germline-derived CDR1 and CDR2 are SGHTA and FQGNSA. The CDR3 covers 15 residues. The CDR3 coding sequence is TGTGCCAGCAGCCCGAGAGGACTAGTCCGCTACGAGCAGTACTTC. Translated, it gives CASSPRGLVRYEQYF.

The J gene is TRBJ1-2, the V gene TRBV27; D gene ambiguous. Germline V gene sequence: CDR1 MNHEY, CDR2 SMNVEV (reference sequence). The CDR3 consists of 13 residues. Trimming took 3 bases from V and 4 from J, leaving 9 bases between them. The CDR3 coding sequence is TGTGCCAGCAGTTTCAAGAGTGGCTATGGCTACACCTTC. Translating it yields CASSFKSGYGYTF.

This chain links TRBV4-1 with TRBJ2-2; weak D call: TRBD1 (6 bases). The CDR3 extends over 14 amino acids. Germline V gene data show CDR1 as MGHRA and CDR2 as YSYEKL. Between the trimmed V and J ends, which lost 6 bases and 1 base, there was a span of 9 bases. The CDR3 loop is CASRTQGNTGELFF. The CDR3 bases are TGCGCCAGCAGGACACAGGGGAACACCGGGGAGCTGTTTTTT.

This chain uses TRBV9 with TRBJ2-2; a possible D gene is TRBD2 (5 bases). V lost 4 bases, J lost 3 bases, and 19 bases lay in between. The CDR3 is 17 residues long. CDR1 and CDR2 (germline): SGDLS, YYNGEE. The CDR3 is CASSSSGEKPDTGELFF. The DNA of the CDR3 is TGTGCCAGCAGCTCCTCCGGGGAAAAGCCGGACACCGGGGAGCTGTTTTTT.

This chain joins TRBV5-6 and TRBJ2-3; D is ambiguous. Germline-derived CDR1 and CDR2 are SGHDT and YYEEEE. CDR3 length: 13 amino acids. Trimming stripped 5 bases from V and 1 base from J, with 8 bases between. CDR3 region: CASRVSGTDTQYF. CDR3 nucleotide sequence: TGTGCCAGCAGAGTAAGCGGCACAGATACGCAGTATTTT.

J is TRBJ2-3 and V is TRBV30, with no clear D. Germline CDR1 is GTSNPN and CDR2 is SVGIG (reference sequence). V was cut by 0 bases and J by 4 bases, with 14 bases left in between. This CDR3 is built from 15 residues. The CDR3 protein is CAWSVVDQVADTQYF. In DNA, the CDR3 is TGTGCCTGGAGTGTAGTCGACCAGGTTGCAGATACGCAGTATTTT.